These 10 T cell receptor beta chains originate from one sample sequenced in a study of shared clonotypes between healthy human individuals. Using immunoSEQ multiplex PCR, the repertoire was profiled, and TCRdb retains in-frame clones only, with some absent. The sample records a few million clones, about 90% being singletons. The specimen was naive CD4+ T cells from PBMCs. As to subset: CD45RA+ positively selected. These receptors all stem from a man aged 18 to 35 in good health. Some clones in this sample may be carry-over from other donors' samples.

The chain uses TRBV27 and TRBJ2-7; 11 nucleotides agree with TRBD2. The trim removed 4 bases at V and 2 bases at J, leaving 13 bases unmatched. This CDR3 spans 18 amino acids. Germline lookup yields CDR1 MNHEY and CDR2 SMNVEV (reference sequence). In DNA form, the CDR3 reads TGTGCCAGCAGTTCTACTAGCGGGAGTTCCCCGAGGCCCTACGAGCAGTACTTC. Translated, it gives CASSSTSGSSPRPYEQYF.

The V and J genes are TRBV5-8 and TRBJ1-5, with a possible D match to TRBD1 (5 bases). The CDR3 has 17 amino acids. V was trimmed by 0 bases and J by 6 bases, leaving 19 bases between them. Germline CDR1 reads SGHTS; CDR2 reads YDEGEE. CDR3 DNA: TGTGCCAGCAGCTTGGTTGGGGGATTAGGGAGAGGTCAGCCCCAGCATTTT. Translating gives CASSLVGGLGRGQPQHF.

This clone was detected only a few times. CDR3 residues: CAISEEQGLGYTF. CDR3 coding DNA: TGTGCCATCAGTGAGGAACAGGGGCTCGGCTACACCTTC. This rearrangement joins TRBV10-3 to TRBJ1-2, with TRBD1 identical over 7 bases. J lost 8 bases, V lost 2 bases, and 5 bases had no gene match. The germline gives CDR1 ENHRY, CDR2 SYGVKD. This CDR3 is 13 amino acids long.

The DNA for the CDR3 is TGTGCCAGCATCCGGGGCCGCACAGATACGCAGTATTTT. It specifies CASIRGRTDTQYF. This sequence joins TRBV6-1 and TRBJ2-3; D possibly matches TRBD1 or TRBD2 (5 bases each). V was trimmed by 7 bases and J by 1 base, leaving 9 bases between them. The CDR3 runs 13 residues. Germline lookup yields CDR1 MNHNS and CDR2 SASEGT.

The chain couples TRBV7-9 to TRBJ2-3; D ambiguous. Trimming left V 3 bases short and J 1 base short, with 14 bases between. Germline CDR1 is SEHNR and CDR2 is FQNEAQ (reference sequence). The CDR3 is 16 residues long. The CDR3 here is CASSFGFQVGTDTQYF. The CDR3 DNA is TGTGCCAGCAGCTTTGGGTTTCAGGTCGGCACAGATACGCAGTATTTT. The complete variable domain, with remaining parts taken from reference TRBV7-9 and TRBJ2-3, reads DTGVSQNPRHKITKRGQNVTFRCDPISEHNRLYWYRQTLGQGPEFLTYFQNEAQLEKSRLLSDRFSAERPKGSFSTLEIQRTEQGDSAMYLCASSFGFQVGTDTQYFGPGTRLTVL.

The CDR3 sequence is CAWSGGYSTSGANVLTF. The CDR3 DNA is TGTGCCTGGAGTGGGGGGTATTCAACCTCTGGGGCCAACGTCCTGACTTTC. V gene TRBV30 combines with J gene TRBJ2-6; D tentatively reads TRBD1 or TRBD2 (5 bases each). Germline values: CDR1 GTSNPN, CDR2 SVGIG (reference sequence). The CDR3 is 17 residues long. V was trimmed by 1 base and J by 0 bases, leaving 13 bases between them.

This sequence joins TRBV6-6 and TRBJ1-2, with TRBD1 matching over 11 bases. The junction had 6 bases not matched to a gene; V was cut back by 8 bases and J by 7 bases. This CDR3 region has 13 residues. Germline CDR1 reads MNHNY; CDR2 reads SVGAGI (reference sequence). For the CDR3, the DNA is TGTGCCAGCTGCGGACAGGGGGCTAGTGGCTACACCTTC. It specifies CASCGQGASGYTF.

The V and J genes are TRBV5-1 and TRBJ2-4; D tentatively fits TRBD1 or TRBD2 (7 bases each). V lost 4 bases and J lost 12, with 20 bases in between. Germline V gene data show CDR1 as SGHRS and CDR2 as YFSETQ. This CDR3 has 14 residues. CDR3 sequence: CASSSGTVVGDQYF. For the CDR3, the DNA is TGCGCCAGCAGCAGCGGGACAGTTGTTGGCGATCAGTACTTC.

The DNA for the CDR3 is TGTGCCAGTAGTCCGGGACCCGGGGAAAAACTGTTTTTT. Protein sequence: CASSPGPGEKLFF. The genes are TRBV19 and TRBJ1-4, with a tentative D call TRBD1 (5 bases). V lost 5 bases and J lost 8, with 12 bases in between. Germline V lookup: CDR1 LNHDA, CDR2 SQIVND (reference sequence). The CDR3 covers 13 residues.

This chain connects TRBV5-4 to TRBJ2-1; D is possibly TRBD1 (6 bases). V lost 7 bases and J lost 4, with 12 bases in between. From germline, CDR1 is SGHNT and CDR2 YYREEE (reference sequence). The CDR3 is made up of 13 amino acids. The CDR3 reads CASGGHSYNEQFF. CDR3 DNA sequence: TGTGCCAGCGGGGGCCACAGTTACAATGAGCAGTTCTTC.